The 17 T cell receptor beta chains presented below share a single source sample, sequenced in a study of blood T cell repertoires in COVID-19. The assay was immunoSEQ multiplex PCR, and TCRdb's table has in-frame clones only and misses some. The table includes roughly 18,000 clones, 85% to 90% detected once. Material: peripheral blood. These receptors came from a man between 60 and 70 years old with active COVID-19.

The rearrangement joins TRBV19 to TRBJ2-1; TRBD2 might be the D (5 bases). Germline CDR1 reads LNHDA; CDR2 reads SQIVND (reference sequence). V lost 3 bases, J lost 4 bases, and 10 bases lay in between. The CDR3 is 14 amino acids. CDR3: CASSIGLHYNEQFF. In DNA, the CDR3 is TGTGCCAGTAGTATTGGACTGCATTACAATGAGCAGTTCTTC.

The chain is built from TRBV2 and TRBJ2-7; 9 bases line up with TRBD2. V lost 6 bases and J lost 6; bases outside the gene matches: 12. This CDR3 is 15 amino acids long. CDR1 and CDR2 (germline): SNHLY, FYNNEI. The CDR3 here is CASSATGTSLPEQYF. As DNA, the CDR3 is TGTGCCAGCAGCGCAACCGGGACTAGCTTGCCCGAGCAGTACTTC.

The table lists this clone with a count of one. This chain links TRBV6-5 with TRBJ2-2; 7 nucleotides line up with TRBD2. The CDR3 extends over 14 amino acids. Germline lookup yields CDR1 MNHEY and CDR2 SVGAGI. The J segment lost 3 bases and the V segment lost 5 bases, leaving 3 bases of the junction unmatched. The CDR3, as DNA: TGTGCCAGCAGTCTAGCGGCGGACACCGGGGAGCTGTTTTTT. It translates to CASSLAADTGELFF.

This chain connects TRBV5-1 to TRBJ1-2, with D possibly TRBD1 on 5 matching bases. V was trimmed by 0 bases and J by 6 bases, leaving 15 bases between them. Germline V gene sequence: CDR1 SGHRS, CDR2 YFSETQ. This CDR3 contains 15 residues. CDR3 DNA: TGCGCCAGCAGCTTGGACAGGATGGATTCGGATGGCTACACCTTC. Residues: CASSLDRMDSDGYTF. Looking up the rest from reference TRBV5-1 and TRBJ1-2 gives the full variable domain: KAGVTQTPRYLIKTRGQQVTLSCSPISGHRSVSWYQQTPGQGLQFLFEYFSETQRNKGNFPGRFSGRQFSNSRSEMNVSTLELGDSALYLCASSLDRMDSDGYTFGSGTRLTVV.

CDR3 sequence (DNA): TGTGCCAGCAGCCGGGAGGGGATAAATTACAATGAGCAGTTCTTC. This codes for CASSREGINYNEQFF. This sequence joins TRBV3-1 (or the pseudogene TRBV3-2) and TRBJ2-1; 7 nucleotides agree with TRBD2. Unmatched junction bases numbered 7, after V lost 4 bases and J lost 4 bases. Looked up from germline, CDR1 is LGHDT and CDR2 is YNNKEL (reference sequence). The CDR3 has 15 amino acids.

V gene TRBV28 combines with J gene TRBJ1-5; D unclear. CDR3 length: 15 residues. Between the trimmed V and J ends, which lost 8 bases and 2 bases, there was a span of 16 bases. In germline, CDR1 is MDHEN, CDR2 SYDVKM. The CDR3 here is CASLARGIGNQPQHF. DNA of the CDR3: TGTGCCAGCCTTGCCCGGGGTATCGGCAATCAGCCCCAGCATTTT. Full variable domain (remainder filled in from reference TRBV28 and TRBJ1-5): DVKVTQSSRYLVKRTGEKVFLECVQDMDHENMFWYRQDPGLGLRLIYFSYDVKMKEKGDIPEGYSVSREKKERFSLILESASTNQTSMYLCASLARGIGNQPQHFGDGTRLSIL.

The chain links TRBV28 to TRBJ2-5, with 9 bases lining up with TRBD2. The CDR3 has 17 residues. Per germline, CDR1 MDHEN and CDR2 SYDVKM. V shed 3 bases, J shed 2 bases, and the junction held 10 bases outside the gene matches. CDR3 coding DNA: TGTGCCAGCAGTTTGAAGCCGGGACTAGCAGTTCAAGAGACCCAGTACTTC. Translation: CASSLKPGLAVQETQYF. The full variable domain, with the rest looked up from reference TRBV28 and TRBJ2-5, is DVKVTQSSRYLVKRTGEKVFLECVQDMDHENMFWYRQDPGLGLRLIYFSYDVKMKEKGDIPEGYSVSREKKERFSLILESASTNQTSMYLCASSLKPGLAVQETQYFGPGTRLLVL.

The J gene is TRBJ1-4, the V gene TRBV30; a weak D match, TRBD1 (6 bases). CDR1 GTSNPN and CDR2 SVGIG come from the germline V gene (reference sequence). V lost 6 bases and J 3 bases, leaving 17 bases between the germline ends. The CDR3 contains 15 residues. This chain's CDR3 is CACTLQGLANEKLFF. The CDR3 DNA reads as TGTGCCTGCACCCTACAGGGTCTTGCTAATGAAAAACTGTTTTTT.

This chain connects TRBV5-1 to TRBJ2-5; 12 bases fit TRBD1. Trimming took 2 bases from V and 10 from J; bases not matched to a gene: 9. Germline CDR1 is SGHRS and CDR2 is YFSETQ. This CDR3 has 15 amino acids. The CDR3 coding sequence is TGCGCCAGCAGCTTTAATGCGGGACAGGGGGCCCTCCAGTACTTC. This codes for CASSFNAGQGALQYF.

The chain couples TRBV6-1 to TRBJ1-5; possibly TRBD1 for D (6 bases). Trimming removed 3 bases at V and 5 bases at J, with 11 bases between. The CDR3 length is 14 residues. The V gene's germline CDR1 is MNHNS and CDR2 SASEGT. The CDR3 region has the DNA TGTGCCAGCAGTGAGGGGGCAGGGGATCAGCCCCAGCATTTT. It is translated as CASSEGAGDQPQHF.

The gene calls are TRBV6-6 and TRBJ2-1; 10 bases fit TRBD2. J gave up 3 bases and V 5 bases, and 4 bases lay outside the gene matches. The germline V gene encodes CDR1 MNHNY and CDR2 SVGAGI (reference sequence). This CDR3 has 15 residues. The CDR3 nucleotides read TGTGCCAGCAGTCGAACTAGCGGGAACTACAATGAGCAGTTCTTC. This gives the protein CASSRTSGNYNEQFF.

The V call is TRBV7-9, the J call TRBJ1-4; 7 bases map to TRBD1. This CDR3 has 19 amino acids. V trimming: 5 bases; J trimming: 0 bases; junction bases outside the gene matches: 15. Germline assignment: CDR1 SEHNR and CDR2 FQNEAQ (reference sequence). CDR3 bases: TGTGCCAGCAGCCGGCTGACAGGGAACCTCCATGCAACTAATGAAAAACTGTTTTTT. This codes for CASSRLTGNLHATNEKLFF.

The chain carries TRBV19 and TRBJ2-2, with 8 bases that match TRBD2. After removal of 4 bases from V and 5 bases from J, the junction contained 9 bases not matched to a gene. The CDR3 is 16 residues long. The germline CDR1 and CDR2 sequences are LNHDA and SQIVND (reference sequence). The CDR3 protein is CASSTIGTSGTGELFF. In DNA, the CDR3 is TGTGCCAGTAGTACGATTGGGACTAGTGGTACCGGGGAGCTGTTTTTT.

The chain joins TRBV30 to TRBJ1-6; D is ambiguous. The V gene's germline CDR1 is GTSNPN and CDR2 SVGIG (reference sequence). V lost 0 bases to trimming and J lost 5 bases, with 8 bases between them. The CDR3 loop spans 14 amino acids. DNA for the CDR3: TGTGCCTGGAGTGTATGGGAGCATAATTCACCCCTCCACTTT. Its protein product is CAWSVWEHNSPLHF.

A note on this clone: Sequence at one end of the junction differs from germline and may be a read error. Other DNA sequences in the sample encode the same CDR3. The chain has TRBV30 and TRBJ2-2, with a weak D call TRBD2 (5 bases). The germline gives CDR1 GTSNPN, CDR2 SVGIG (reference sequence). The CDR3 loop spans 13 amino acids. CDR3 loop: CAWSVQLTGELFF. CDR3 DNA: TGTGCCTGGAGTGTACAGCTAACCGGGGAGCTGTTCTTT.

The chain has TRBV4-3 and TRBJ1-1, with D perhaps TRBD1 (5 bases). CDR3 size: 18 residues. The germline gives CDR1 LGHNA, CDR2 YSLEER. Trimming shortened V by 7 bases and J by 3 bases, and 27 bases separated the two germline ends. CDR3 DNA: TGCGCCAGCAAAAATCGGGTGGGGGGAGTGGGGCTTCACACTGAAGCTTTCTTT. It yields the protein CASKNRVGGVGLHTEAFF.

The table lists this clone with a count of one. The rearrangement uses TRBV7-3 and TRBJ2-7, with 10 bases identical to TRBD1. The V gene end was trimmed by 1 base and the J gene end by 4 bases; junction bases not matched to a gene: 7. Germline V lookup: CDR1 SGHTA, CDR2 FQGTGA. The CDR3 consists of 16 residues. The CDR3 DNA reads as TGTGCCAGCAGCTTAATGGCGGGACAGGGGCTATACGAGCAGTACTTC. This codes for CASSLMAGQGLYEQYF.